This T cell receptor beta chain was documented in a study of CD8 T cells in ankylosing spondylitis. Preparation of TCR beta libraries was done by quantitative 5'-RACE with molecular barcodes. TCRdb re-derived calls from the 5' RACE reads in MiXCR, one entry per CDR3 protein. The sample includes approximately 540,000 distinct CDR3 sequences, about 12% seen only once; the top ten take 6.5% to 7%. Turning to this clonotype: Its matching antigen is unknown.

Study outcomes and limitations: What seemed typical of ankylosing spondylitis blood was a TCR beta motif built from roughly eight highly homologous variants. Reports of some motif variants in reactive arthritis synovial fluid and blood predate this one. As reported, disease-linked clones showed significant enrichment in matched ankylosing spondylitis synovial fluid. As for the disease-linked clones, they showed a CD8+ phenotype and occurred at relatively low frequencies in peripheral blood.

Germline V gene sequence: CDR1 PRHDT, CDR2 FYEKMQ (reference sequence). The CDR3 runs 14 residues. The germline V and J ends were trimmed by 0 bases and 10 bases, with 15 bases remaining between them. The rearrangement joins TRBV13 to TRBJ1-2; D is undetermined. The source is a male donor with ankylosing spondylitis. Sequenced sample: blood, either unsorted or a sorted T cell fraction (not recorded which). The CDR3 loop is CASSLGVLVGVYTF. The DNA of the CDR3 is TGTGCCAGCAGCTTAGGGGTTTTGGTCGGTGTCTACACCTTC.